These T cell receptor beta chains were read from a single sample in a study of response to subunit inactivated influenza vaccine. TCRdb reprocessed the RT-PCR reads with MiXCR, giving one entry per CDR3 protein. The sample gives hundreds of thousands of distinct CDR3 sequences, less than 20% of which show up once; 11% is in the top ten. Sequences were derived from PBMCs from blood, sampled about 11 days after vaccination. Receptor source: a man aged 50-59 years who received an inactivated influenza vaccine. Each CDR3 is given with its conserved first and last residue. A D gene is named only where the DNA matches it firmly. Part of the rows lack a size; the others show once, few, many or a class for expanded clones.

d_call	v_call	j_call	clone_size	cdr3_aa	cdr3_nt
-	TRBV27	TRBJ2-6	-	CASSQRTVSGANVLTF	TGTGCCAGCAGTCAACGCACGGTATCAGGGGCCAACGTCCTGACTTTC
-	TRBV12-3/TRBV12-4	TRBJ2-5	many	CASSLTGFGTQYF	TGTGCCAGCAGTTTAACGGGCTTTGGGACCCAGTACTTC
-	TRBV4-3	TRBJ1-1	few	CASSQDVKGYTEAFF	TGCGCCAGCAGCCAAGATGTGAAGGGCTACACTGAAGCTTTCTTT
-	TRBV20-1	TRBJ2-3	-	CSASESGRGITDTQYF	TGCAGTGCTAGTGAGAGCGGGCGAGGAATCACAGATACGCAGTATTTT
TRBD1	TRBV20-1	TRBJ2-7	few	CSAPPTGGYEQYF	TGCAGTGCGCCTCCGACAGGGGGCTACGAGCAGTACTTC
-	TRBV29-1	TRBJ2-1	few	CSVEWVNEQFF	TGCAGCGTTGAGTGGGTGAATGAGCAGTTCTTC
TRBD2	TRBV6-4	TRBJ2-1	few	CASSDSTKWEGAGGSYNEQFF	TGTGCCAGCAGTGACTCGACCAAATGGGAAGGAGCGGGAGGGTCCTACAATGAGCAGTTCTTC
-	TRBV20-1	TRBJ2-7	many	CSARDFYEQYF	TGCAGTGCTAGAGACTTCTACGAGCAGTACTTC
TRBD2	TRBV29-1	TRBJ2-7	few	CSVEDKLAGASYEQYF	TGCAGCGTTGAAGATAAACTAGCGGGGGCTTCCTACGAGCAGTACTTC
-	TRBV6-5	TRBJ1-3	many	CASLAYSGNTIYF	TGTGCCAGCCTAGCTTACTCTGGAAACACCATATATTTT